This T cell receptor (beta chain) is drawn from a study of T-cell reconstitution after alpha-beta-depleted transplantation in children. General study results and limits: T-cell counts and diversity were attributed mostly to newly produced T cells one year after transplant.

The CDR3 is 15 residues long. The germline V and J ends were trimmed by 6 bases and 5 bases, with 16 bases remaining between them. The V gene's germline CDR1 is MDHEN and CDR2 SYDVKM. This clonotype came up many times. Its antigen remains unidentified. Researchers prepared the TCRbeta library using unique molecular identifiers, the study reports. TCRdb re-derived calls from the PCR reads in MiXCR, one entry per CDR3 protein. The sample consists of about 580,000 distinct CDR3 sequences, more than 20% of them appearing once. The rearrangement uses TRBV28 and TRBJ2-2; maybe TRBD2 (6 bases). The source material was PBMCs, mostly from graft donor cells, sampled 360 days after TCRalphabeta/CD19-depleted stem cell transplant. The origin of this receptor is a boy younger than two who had a stem cell transplant for acute myeloid leukemia, so the T cells may come from the graft donor. The CDR3 is CASSPGGTPTGELFF. CDR3 nucleotides: TGTGCCAGCAGCCCGGGCGGGACTCCAACCGGGGAGCTGTTTTTT.